In its sample, the clone carrying this TCR beta chain was seen a few times. Per germline, CDR1 SGHRS and CDR2 YFSETQ. J was trimmed by 5 bases and V by 4 bases; bases with no gene match: 7. The CDR3 contains 14 residues. Using immunoSEQ multiplex PCR, the repertoire was profiled, and TCRdb retains in-frame clones only, with some absent. The sample carries roughly 360,000 clones, more than 70% recorded once. These data belong to a study of blood T cell repertoires in COVID-19. Sequences were obtained from PBMCs or T cells enriched from blood (not recorded which). J is TRBJ1-2 and V is TRBV5-1; 8 bases match TRBD1. The source of this sequence is a man younger than 45 who had recovered from COVID-19. CDR3: CASSPDRGEYGYTF. The CDR3 DNA follows: TGCGCCAGCAGCCCTGACAGGGGAGAGTATGGCTACACCTTC.